This record looks at one TCR beta chain sequence and its context. Its antigen remains unidentified. The data stem from a study of OX40 agonist ivuxolimab in advanced cancers. Study-wide points: There was clonal expansion of CD4+ and CD8+ blood T cells by week 6 at 0.1 to 3.0 mg/kg. Expanded peripheral T cell antigen specificity was not determined. Expanded clones were, on average, more numerous among CD8+ T cells than CD4+.

Only in-frame clones appear in the TCRdb table, and some are missing; sequencing was by immunoSEQ multiplex PCR. In the table there are more than 80,000 clones, more than 75% of which are singletons. The clonotype was recovered from an adult with an advanced solid tumor such as melanoma, head and neck, liver or kidney cancer. This specimen consisted of CD4+ or CD8+ T cells sorted from blood, obtained in a trial of the OX40 agonist ivuxolimab.

CDR3 nucleotide sequence: TGTGCCAGCAGCTCAAGGGGGTTAGGAGCTTTCTTT. Its protein product is CASSSRGLGAFF. The V call is TRBV7-6, the J call TRBJ1-1; D might be TRBD1 (6 bases). V was trimmed by 4 bases and J by 10 bases, leaving 13 bases between them. Germline V lookup: CDR1 SGHVS, CDR2 FNYEAQ. This CDR3 has 12 residues.